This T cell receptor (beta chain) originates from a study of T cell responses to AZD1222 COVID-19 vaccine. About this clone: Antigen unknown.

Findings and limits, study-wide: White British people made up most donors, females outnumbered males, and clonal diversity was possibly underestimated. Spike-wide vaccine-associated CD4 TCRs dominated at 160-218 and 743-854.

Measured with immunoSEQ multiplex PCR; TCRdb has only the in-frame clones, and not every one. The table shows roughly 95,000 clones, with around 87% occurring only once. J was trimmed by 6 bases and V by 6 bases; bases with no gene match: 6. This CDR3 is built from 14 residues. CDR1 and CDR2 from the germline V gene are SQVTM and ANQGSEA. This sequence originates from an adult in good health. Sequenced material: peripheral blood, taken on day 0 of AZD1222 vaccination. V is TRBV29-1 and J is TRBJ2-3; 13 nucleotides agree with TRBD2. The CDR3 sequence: CSVGTSGTFDTQYF. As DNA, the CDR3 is TGCAGCGTAGGGACTAGCGGGACATTCGATACGCAGTATTTT.